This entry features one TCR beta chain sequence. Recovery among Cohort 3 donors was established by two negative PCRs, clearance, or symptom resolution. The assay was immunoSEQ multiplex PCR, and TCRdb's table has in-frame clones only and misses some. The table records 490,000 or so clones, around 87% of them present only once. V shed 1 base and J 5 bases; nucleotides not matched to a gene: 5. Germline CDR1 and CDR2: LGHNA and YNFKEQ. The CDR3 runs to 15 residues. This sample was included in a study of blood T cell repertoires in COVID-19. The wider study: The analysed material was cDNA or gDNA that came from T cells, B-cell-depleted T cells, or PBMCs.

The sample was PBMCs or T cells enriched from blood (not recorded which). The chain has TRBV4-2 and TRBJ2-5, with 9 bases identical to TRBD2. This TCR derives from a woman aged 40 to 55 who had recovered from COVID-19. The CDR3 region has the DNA TGTGCCAGCAGCCAAGTCTCGAGCGGGAGGGAGACCCAGTACTTC. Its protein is CASSQVSSGRETQYF.